Given below is one T cell receptor beta chain in context. Its antigen is not known. This sample was included in a study of T cell responses to AZD1222 COVID-19 vaccine. Regarding the study as a whole: White British ancestry dominated among donors, who included more females, and clonal diversity was possibly underestimated. Repertoire collection took place solely once the T cell response had peaked. Receipt of two AZD1222 doses was followed by a rise in Spike-specific TCR breadth and depth.

CDR3 length: 16 residues. CDR1 and CDR2 (germline): LGHDT, YNNKEL (reference sequence). The V gene lost 3 bases and the J gene lost 4 bases, with 18 bases spanning the gap. Assay used: immunoSEQ multiplex PCR; TCRdb lists only in-frame clones, some missing. The table lists roughly 200,000 clones, about 93% of them singletons. The sequenced sample was peripheral blood, obtained 28 days after the second dose of the MenACWY control vaccine. The TCR comes from an adult who received the MenACWY meningococcal vaccine as a control. This sequence joins TRBV3-1 (or the pseudogene TRBV3-2) and TRBJ1-2, with a tentative D call TRBD1 (5 bases). The CDR3, as DNA: TGTGCCAGCAGCCATCTACTTCGTCAGGGTATCTATGGCTACACCTTC. The encoded protein is CASSHLLRQGIYGYTF.